What follows is one TCR beta chain and its context. Its matching antigen is unknown. After removal of 0 bases from V and 8 bases from J, the junction contained 8 bases not matched to a gene. Germline V gene data show CDR1 as SGHRS and CDR2 as YFSETQ. The CDR3 contains 15 residues. The record originates from a study of T cells in localized non-small cell lung cancer. Findings and caveats of the study: Adjacent uninvolved lung had the highest clonality, suggesting focused antigen responses. Researchers found a median approximately 55 of the top 100 tumor clones in adjacent lung. Density of T cells in blood, when higher, went with longer overall survival.

Measured with immunoSEQ multiplex PCR; TCRdb has only the in-frame clones, and not every one. This table has around 30,000 clones, roughly 75% appearing once. The V and J genes are TRBV5-1 and TRBJ2-1; 7 bases match TRBD1. Sequencing used peripheral blood, obtained before any cancer treatment. This TCR was recovered from a male donor aged 60 or over with stage III squamous cell lung carcinoma. The DNA of the CDR3 is TGCGCCAGCAGCTTGGCCCACCCTACAGGGGATGAGCAGTTCTTC. Translating gives CASSLAHPTGDEQFF.